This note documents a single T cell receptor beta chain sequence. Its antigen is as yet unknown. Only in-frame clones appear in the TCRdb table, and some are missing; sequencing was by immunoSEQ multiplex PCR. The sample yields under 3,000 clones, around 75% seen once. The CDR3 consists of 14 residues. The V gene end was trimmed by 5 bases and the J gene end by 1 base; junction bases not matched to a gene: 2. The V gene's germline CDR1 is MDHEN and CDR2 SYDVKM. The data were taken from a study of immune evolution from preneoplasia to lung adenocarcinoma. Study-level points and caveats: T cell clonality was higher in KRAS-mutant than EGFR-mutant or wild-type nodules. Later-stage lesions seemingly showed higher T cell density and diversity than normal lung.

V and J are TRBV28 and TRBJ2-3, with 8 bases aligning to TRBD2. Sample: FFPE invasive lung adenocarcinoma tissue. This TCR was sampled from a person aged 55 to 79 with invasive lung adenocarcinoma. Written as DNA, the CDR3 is TGTGCCAGCAGTGGGCGGGGGGGCACAGATACGCAGTATTTT. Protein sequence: CASSGRGGTDTQYF.